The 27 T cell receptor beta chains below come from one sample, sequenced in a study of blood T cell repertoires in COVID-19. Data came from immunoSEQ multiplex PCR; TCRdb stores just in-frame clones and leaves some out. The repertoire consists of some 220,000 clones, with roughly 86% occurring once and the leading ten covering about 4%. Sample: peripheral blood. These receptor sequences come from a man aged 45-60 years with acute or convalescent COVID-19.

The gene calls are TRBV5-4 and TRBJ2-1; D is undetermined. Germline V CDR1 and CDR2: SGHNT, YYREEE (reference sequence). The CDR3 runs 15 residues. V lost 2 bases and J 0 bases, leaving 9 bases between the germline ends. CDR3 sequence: CASSFGGGSYNEQFF. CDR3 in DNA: TGTGCCAGCAGCTTCGGCGGTGGCTCCTACAATGAGCAGTTCTTC.

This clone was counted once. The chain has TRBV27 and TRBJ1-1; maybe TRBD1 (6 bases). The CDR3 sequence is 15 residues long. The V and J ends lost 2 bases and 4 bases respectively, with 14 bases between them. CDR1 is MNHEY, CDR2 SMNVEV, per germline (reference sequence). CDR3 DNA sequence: TGTGCCAGCAGTTTAGGAACAGGGATAAGCACTGAAGCTTTCTTT. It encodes CASSLGTGISTEAFF.

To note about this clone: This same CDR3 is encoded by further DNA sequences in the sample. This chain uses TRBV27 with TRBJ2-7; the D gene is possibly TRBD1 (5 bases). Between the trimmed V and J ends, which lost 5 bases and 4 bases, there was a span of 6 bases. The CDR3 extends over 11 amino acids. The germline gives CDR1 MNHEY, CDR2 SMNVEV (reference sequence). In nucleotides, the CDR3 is TGTGCCAGCAGTAGGGGTTACGAGCAGTACTTC. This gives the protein CASSRGYEQYF.

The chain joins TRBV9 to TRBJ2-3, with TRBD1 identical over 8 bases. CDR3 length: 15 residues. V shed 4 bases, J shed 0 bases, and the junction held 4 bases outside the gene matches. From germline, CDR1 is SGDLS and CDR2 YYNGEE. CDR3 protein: CASSQDRVSTDTQYF. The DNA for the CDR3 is TGTGCCAGCAGCCAGGACAGGGTTAGCACAGATACGCAGTATTTT.

The CDR3 coding sequence is TGCGCCAGCAGCCCGGTGAATGGAGGGATGAACACTGAAGCTTTCTTT. Its protein product is CASSPVNGGMNTEAFF. The J gene is TRBJ1-1, the V gene TRBV5-1; D unclear. V gave up 4 bases and J gave up 0 bases, with 16 bases separating them. This CDR3 contains 16 residues. Per the germline V gene, CDR1 is SGHRS and CDR2 is YFSETQ.

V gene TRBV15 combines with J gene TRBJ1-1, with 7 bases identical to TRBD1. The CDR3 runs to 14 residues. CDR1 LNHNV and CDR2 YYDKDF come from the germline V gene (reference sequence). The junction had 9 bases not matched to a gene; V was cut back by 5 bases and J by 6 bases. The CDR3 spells CATSPNRGRAEAFF. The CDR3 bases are TGTGCCACCAGCCCTAACAGGGGAAGGGCTGAAGCTTTCTTT.

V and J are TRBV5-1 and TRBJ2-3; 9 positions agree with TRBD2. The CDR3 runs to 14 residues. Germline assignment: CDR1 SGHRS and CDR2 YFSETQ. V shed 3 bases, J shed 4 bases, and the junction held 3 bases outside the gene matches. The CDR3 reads CASSSSGRPDTQYF. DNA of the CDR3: TGCGCCAGCAGCTCCAGCGGGAGGCCAGATACGCAGTATTTT.

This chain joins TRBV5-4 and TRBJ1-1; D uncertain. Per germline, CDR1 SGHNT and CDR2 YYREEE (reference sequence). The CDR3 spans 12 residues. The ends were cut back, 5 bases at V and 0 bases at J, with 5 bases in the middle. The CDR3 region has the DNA TGTGCCAGCAGGTTTATGAACACTGAAGCTTTCTTT. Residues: CASRFMNTEAFF.

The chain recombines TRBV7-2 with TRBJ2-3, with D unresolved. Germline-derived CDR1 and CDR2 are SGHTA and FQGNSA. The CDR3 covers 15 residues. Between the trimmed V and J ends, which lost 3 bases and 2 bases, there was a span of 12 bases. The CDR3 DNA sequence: TGTGCCAGCAGCTTTCTAGAGGTGCCCACAGATACGCAGTATTTT. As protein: CASSFLEVPTDTQYF.

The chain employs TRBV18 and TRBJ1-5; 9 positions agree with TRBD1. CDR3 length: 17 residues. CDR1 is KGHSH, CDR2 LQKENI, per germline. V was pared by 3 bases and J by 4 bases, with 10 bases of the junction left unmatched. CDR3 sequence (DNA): TGTGCCAGCTCACCGTTCGGGGACAGGGCTAGAAATCAGCCCCAGCATTTT. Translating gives CASSPFGDRARNQPQHF.

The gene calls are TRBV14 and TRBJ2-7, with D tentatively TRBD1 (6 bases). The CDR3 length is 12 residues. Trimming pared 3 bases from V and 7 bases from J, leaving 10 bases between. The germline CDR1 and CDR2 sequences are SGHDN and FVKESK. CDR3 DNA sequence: TGTGCCAGCAGCCAGTTACAGGGAGAGCAGTACTTC. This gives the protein CASSQLQGEQYF. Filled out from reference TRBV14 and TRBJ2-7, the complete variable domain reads EAGVTQFPSHSVIEKGQTVTLRCDPISGHDNLYWYRRVMGKEIKFLLHFVKESKQDESGMPNNRFLAERTGGTYSTLKVQPAELEDSGVYFCASSQLQGEQYFGPGTRLTVT.

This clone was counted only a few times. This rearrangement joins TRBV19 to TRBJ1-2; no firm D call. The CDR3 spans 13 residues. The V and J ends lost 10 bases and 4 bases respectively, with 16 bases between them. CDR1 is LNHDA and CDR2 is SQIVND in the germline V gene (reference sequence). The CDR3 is CATLWRESYGYTF. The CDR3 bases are TGTGCCACCCTCTGGAGGGAGAGCTATGGCTACACCTTC.

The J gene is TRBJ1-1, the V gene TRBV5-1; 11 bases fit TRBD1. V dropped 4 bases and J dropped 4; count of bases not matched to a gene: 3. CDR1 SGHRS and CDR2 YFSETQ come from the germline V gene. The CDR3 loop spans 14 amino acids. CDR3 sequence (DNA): TGCGCCAGCAGCAACGGGACAGGGGGCACTGAAGCTTTCTTT. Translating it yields CASSNGTGGTEAFF.

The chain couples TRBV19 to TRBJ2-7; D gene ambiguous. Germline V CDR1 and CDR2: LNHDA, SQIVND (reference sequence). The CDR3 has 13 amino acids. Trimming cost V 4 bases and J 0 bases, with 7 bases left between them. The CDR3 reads CASSSVSSYEQYF. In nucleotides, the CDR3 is TGTGCCAGTAGTAGCGTGAGCTCCTACGAGCAGTACTTC.

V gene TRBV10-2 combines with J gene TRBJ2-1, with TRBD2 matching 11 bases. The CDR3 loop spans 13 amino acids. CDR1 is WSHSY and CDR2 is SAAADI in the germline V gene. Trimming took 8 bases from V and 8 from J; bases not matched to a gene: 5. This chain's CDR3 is CASGLAGGDEQFF. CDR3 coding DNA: TGCGCCAGCGGGCTAGCGGGAGGAGATGAGCAGTTCTTC.

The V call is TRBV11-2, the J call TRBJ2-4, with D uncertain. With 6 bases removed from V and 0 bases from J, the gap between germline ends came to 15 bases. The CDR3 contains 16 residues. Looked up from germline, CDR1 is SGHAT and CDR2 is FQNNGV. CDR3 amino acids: CASRSISALAKNIQYF. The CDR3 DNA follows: TGTGCCAGCAGATCAATCAGCGCGCTAGCCAAAAACATTCAGTACTTC.

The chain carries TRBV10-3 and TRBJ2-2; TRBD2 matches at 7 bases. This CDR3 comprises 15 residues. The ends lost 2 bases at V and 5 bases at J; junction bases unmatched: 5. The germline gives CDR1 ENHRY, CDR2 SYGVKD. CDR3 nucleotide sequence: TGTGCCATCAGTGAGCCCCAGGGAGGGACCGGGGAGCTGTTTTTT. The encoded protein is CAISEPQGGTGELFF.

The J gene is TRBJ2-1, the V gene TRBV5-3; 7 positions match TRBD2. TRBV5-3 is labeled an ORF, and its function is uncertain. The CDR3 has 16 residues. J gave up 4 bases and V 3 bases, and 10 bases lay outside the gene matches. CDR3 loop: CARSSTGLDKYNEQFF. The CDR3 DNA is TGTGCCAGAAGCTCGACTGGACTAGATAAATACAATGAGCAGTTCTTC.

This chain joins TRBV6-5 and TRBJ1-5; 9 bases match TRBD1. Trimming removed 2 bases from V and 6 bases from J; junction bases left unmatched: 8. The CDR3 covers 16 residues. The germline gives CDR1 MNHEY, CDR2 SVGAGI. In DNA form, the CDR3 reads TGTGCCAGCAGTTACGGACAGGGGCTAATGGGTCAGCCCCAGCATTTT. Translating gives CASSYGQGLMGQPQHF.

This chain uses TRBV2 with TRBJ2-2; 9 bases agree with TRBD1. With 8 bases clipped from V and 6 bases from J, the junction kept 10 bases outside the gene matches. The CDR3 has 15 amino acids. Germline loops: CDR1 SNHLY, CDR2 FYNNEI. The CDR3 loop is CASHYGTGRPGELFF. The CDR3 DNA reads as TGTGCCAGCCACTACGGGACAGGGAGGCCCGGGGAGCTGTTTTTT.

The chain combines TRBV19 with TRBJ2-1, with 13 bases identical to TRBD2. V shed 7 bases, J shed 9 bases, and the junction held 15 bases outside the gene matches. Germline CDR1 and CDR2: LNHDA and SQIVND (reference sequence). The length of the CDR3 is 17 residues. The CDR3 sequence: CASKRTSGSAVPSEQFF. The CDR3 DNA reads TGTGCCAGTAAAAGGACTAGCGGGAGTGCGGTTCCCAGTGAGCAGTTCTTC.

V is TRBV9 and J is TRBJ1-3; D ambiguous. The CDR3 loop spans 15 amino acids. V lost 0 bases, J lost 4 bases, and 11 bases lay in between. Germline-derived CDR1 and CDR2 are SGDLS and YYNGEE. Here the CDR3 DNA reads TGTGCCAGCAGCGTAGGTTCAGCGGAAGGAAACACCATATATTTT. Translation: CASSVGSAEGNTIYF. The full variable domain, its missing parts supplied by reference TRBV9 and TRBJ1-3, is DSGVTQTPKHLITATGQRVTLRCSPRSGDLSVYWYQQSLDQGLQFLIQYYNGEERAKGNILERFSAQQFPDLHSELNLSSLELGDSALYFCASSVGSAEGNTIYFGEGSWLTVV.

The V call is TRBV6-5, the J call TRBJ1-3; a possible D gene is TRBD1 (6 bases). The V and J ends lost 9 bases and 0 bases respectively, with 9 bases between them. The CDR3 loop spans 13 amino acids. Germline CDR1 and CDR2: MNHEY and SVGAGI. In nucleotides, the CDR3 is TGTGCCAGAACAGGGTCCTCTGGAAACACCATATATTTT. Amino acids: CARTGSSGNTIYF.

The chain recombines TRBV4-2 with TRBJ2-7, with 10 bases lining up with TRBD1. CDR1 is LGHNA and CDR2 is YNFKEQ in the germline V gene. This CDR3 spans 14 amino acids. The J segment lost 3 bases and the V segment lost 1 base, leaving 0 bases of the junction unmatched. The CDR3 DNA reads TGTGCCAGCAGCCAAGGGGACAGGGGCTACGAGCAGTACTTC. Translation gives CASSQGDRGYEQYF.

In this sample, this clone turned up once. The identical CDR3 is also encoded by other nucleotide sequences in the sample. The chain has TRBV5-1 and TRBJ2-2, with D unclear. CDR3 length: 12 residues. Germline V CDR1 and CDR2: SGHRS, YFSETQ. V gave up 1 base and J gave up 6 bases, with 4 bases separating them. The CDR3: CASSLSAGELFF. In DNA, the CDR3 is TGCGCCAGCAGCTTGTCGGCCGGGGAGCTGTTTTTT.

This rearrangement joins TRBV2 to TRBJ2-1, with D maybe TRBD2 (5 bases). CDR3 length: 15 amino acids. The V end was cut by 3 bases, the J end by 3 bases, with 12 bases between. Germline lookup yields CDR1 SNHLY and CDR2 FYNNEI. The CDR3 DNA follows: TGTGCCAGCAGTGAGGTAGCCGGGAACTACAATGAGCAGTTCTTC. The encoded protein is CASSEVAGNYNEQFF.

CDR3 DNA sequence: TGTGCCAGCAGCGTGCGGGACGAGACCTACGAGCAGTACTTC. Protein product: CASSVRDETYEQYF. The gene calls are TRBV9 and TRBJ2-7, with a possible D match to TRBD2 (6 bases). Germline lookup yields CDR1 SGDLS and CDR2 YYNGEE. The CDR3 has 14 amino acids. V lost 2 bases, J lost 2 bases, and 11 bases lay in between.